These T cell receptor beta chains were read from a single sample in a study of blood T cell repertoires in COVID-19. Some clones are missing from TCRdb's copy, which holds only in-frame ones; the method was immunoSEQ multiplex PCR. The sample holds about 230,000 clones, approximately 80% seen once. Input material: peripheral blood. These receptors originate from a man in his forties or fifties with acute or convalescent COVID-19. CDR3s include the opening cysteine and the closing phenylalanine or tryptophan. A D gene is named only where the DNA matches it firmly. Clone sizes are given selectively: once, few, many, or a class where the clone is expanded.

J gene: TRBJ1-3; clone size: -; V gene: TRBV6-1; D gene: -; CDR3 protein: CASSEQGRSGNTIYF; CDR3 DNA: TGTGCCAGCAGTGAACAGGGCCGCTCTGGAAACACCATATATTTT
J gene: TRBJ1-2; clone size: -; V gene: TRBV14; D gene: -; CDR3 protein: CASSQDRLTYGYTF; CDR3 DNA: TGTGCCAGCAGCCAGGACAGACTAACGTATGGCTACACCTTC
J gene: TRBJ1-5; clone size: -; V gene: TRBV2; D gene: TRBD1; CDR3 protein: CASSQGDQPQHF; CDR3 DNA: TGTGCCAGCAGCCAGGGGGATCAGCCCCAGCATTTT
J gene: TRBJ2-1; clone size: -; V gene: TRBV14; D gene: TRBD2; CDR3 protein: CASSQVAGGYYNEQFF; CDR3 DNA: TGTGCCAGCAGCCAAGTTGCGGGAGGGTATTACAATGAGCAGTTCTTC
J gene: TRBJ2-6; clone size: once; V gene: TRBV7-3; D gene: TRBD1; CDR3 protein: CASSSWTGDGANVLTF; CDR3 DNA: TGTGCCAGCAGCTCCTGGACAGGGGATGGGGCCAACGTCCTGACTTTC
J gene: TRBJ2-1; clone size: -; V gene: TRBV18; D gene: TRBD2; CDR3 protein: CASSSGLARGHNEQFF; CDR3 DNA: TGTGCCAGCTCATCTGGACTAGCCCGAGGGCACAATGAGCAGTTCTTC
J gene: TRBJ2-7; clone size: once; V gene: TRBV29-1; D gene: -; CDR3 protein: CSVEGEGAEAYEQYF; CDR3 DNA: TGCAGCGTTGAAGGCGAAGGCGCGGAAGCCTACGAGCAGTACTTC
J gene: TRBJ1-1; clone size: once; V gene: TRBV5-4; D gene: TRBD1; CDR3 protein: CASSLPGQGDTEAFF; CDR3 DNA: TGTGCCAGCAGCCTACCGGGACAGGGGGACACTGAAGCTTTCTTT
J gene: TRBJ1-4; clone size: -; V gene: TRBV28; D gene: TRBD1; CDR3 protein: CASGMTGGDDEKLFF; CDR3 DNA: TGTGCCAGCGGGATGACAGGGGGCGATGATGAAAAACTGTTTTTT
J gene: TRBJ1-2; clone size: -; V gene: TRBV6-2/TRBV6-3; D gene: -; CDR3 protein: CASSYSPRAQDGYTF; CDR3 DNA: TGTGCCAGCAGTTACTCGCCCAGGGCTCAGGATGGCTACACCTTC
J gene: TRBJ1-3; clone size: -; V gene: TRBV29-1; D gene: -; CDR3 protein: CSVDSSGLNTIYF; CDR3 DNA: TGCAGCGTTGACTCTTCAGGGCTCAACACCATATATTTT
J gene: TRBJ1-5; clone size: -; V gene: TRBV28; D gene: -; CDR3 protein: CASDFFDIRRNQPQHF; CDR3 DNA: TGTGCCAGCGATTTCTTTGATATCAGGCGCAATCAGCCCCAGCATTTT
J gene: TRBJ2-1; clone size: many; V gene: TRBV6-6; D gene: -; CDR3 protein: CASSYWERDEQFF; CDR3 DNA: TGTGCCAGCAGTTACTGGGAGCGCGATGAGCAGTTCTTC
J gene: TRBJ1-1; clone size: -; V gene: TRBV9; D gene: -; CDR3 protein: CASSATEGVAKPEAFF; CDR3 DNA: TGTGCCAGCAGCGCCACCGAGGGGGTGGCGAAGCCTGAAGCTTTCTTT
J gene: TRBJ2-3; clone size: -; V gene: TRBV7-3; D gene: TRBD2; CDR3 protein: CASSPGTSRATDTQYF; CDR3 DNA: TGTGCCAGCAGCCCCGGGACTAGCAGGGCCACGGATACGCAGTATTTT
J gene: TRBJ2-2; clone size: -; V gene: TRBV2; D gene: -; CDR3 protein: CASSFPGPGELFF; CDR3 DNA: TGTGCCAGCAGCTTTCCTGGGCCCGGGGAGCTGTTTTTT
J gene: TRBJ1-1; clone size: -; V gene: TRBV5-1; D gene: TRBD1; CDR3 protein: CASSNGQGPEAFF; CDR3 DNA: TGCGCCAGCAGCAATGGACAGGGCCCTGAAGCTTTCTTT
J gene: TRBJ2-7; clone size: once; V gene: TRBV5-4; D gene: -; CDR3 protein: CASSYMGGNEQYF; CDR3 DNA: TGTGCCAGCAGCTATATGGGCGGGAACGAGCAGTACTTC
J gene: TRBJ2-1; clone size: many; V gene: TRBV19; D gene: TRBD2; CDR3 protein: CASSTLAGVQQFF; CDR3 DNA: TGTGCCAGTAGTACACTAGCGGGAGTCCAGCAGTTCTTC
J gene: TRBJ2-3; clone size: -; V gene: TRBV4-3; D gene: TRBD1; CDR3 protein: CASSPTAVTGGSTDTQYF; CDR3 DNA: TGCGCCAGCAGCCCTACTGCAGTGACAGGGGGAAGCACAGATACGCAGTATTTT
J gene: TRBJ1-1; clone size: -; V gene: TRBV3-1/TRBV3-2; D gene: -; CDR3 protein: CASSQGAGLSEAFF; CDR3 DNA: TGTGCCAGCAGCCAAGGGGCAGGGCTGTCTGAAGCTTTCTTT
J gene: TRBJ2-3; clone size: -; V gene: TRBV6-4; D gene: TRBD2; CDR3 protein: CASSDEECGSYWDTQYF; CDR3 DNA: TGTGCCAGCAGTGACGAAGAGTGCGGGAGTTACTGGGATACGCAGTATTTT
J gene: TRBJ1-1; clone size: few; V gene: TRBV12-3/TRBV12-4; D gene: -; CDR3 protein: CASSPTANTEAFF; CDR3 DNA: TGTGCCAGCAGCCCGACAGCGAACACTGAAGCTTTCTTT
J gene: TRBJ2-1; clone size: -; V gene: TRBV11-3; D gene: TRBD2; CDR3 protein: CASSLVAGHEQFF; CDR3 DNA: TGTGCCAGCAGCTTAGTAGCGGGGCATGAGCAGTTCTTC
J gene: TRBJ1-5; clone size: -; V gene: TRBV30; D gene: -; CDR3 protein: CAWSPPPGYSNQPQHF; CDR3 DNA: TGTGCCTGGAGTCCCCCCCCAGGGTATAGCAATCAGCCCCAGCATTTT
J gene: TRBJ1-2; clone size: -; V gene: TRBV19; D gene: TRBD1; CDR3 protein: CASNTGGDYGYTF; CDR3 DNA: TGTGCCAGTAATACAGGGGGCGACTATGGCTACACCTTC
J gene: TRBJ2-7; clone size: -; V gene: TRBV6-5; D gene: TRBD1; CDR3 protein: CASSYYGQDYEQYF; CDR3 DNA: TGTGCCAGCAGTTACTATGGACAGGACTACGAGCAGTACTTC
J gene: TRBJ2-2; clone size: -; V gene: TRBV7-6; D gene: -; CDR3 protein: CASSSRGSGELFF; CDR3 DNA: TGTGCCAGCAGCTCGAGGGGGTCCGGGGAGCTGTTTTTT
J gene: TRBJ2-1; clone size: -; V gene: TRBV5-1; D gene: TRBD1; CDR3 protein: CASSPTGGLYNEQFF; CDR3 DNA: TGCGCCAGCAGCCCCACAGGGGGCCTTTACAATGAGCAGTTCTTC
J gene: TRBJ1-2; clone size: -; V gene: TRBV25-1; D gene: -; CDR3 protein: CASSDYYRMDGYTF; CDR3 DNA: TGTGCCAGCAGTGATTACTACAGGATGGATGGCTACACCTTC
J gene: TRBJ2-3; clone size: -; V gene: TRBV6-6; D gene: -; CDR3 protein: CASSYGGSGNTDTQYF; CDR3 DNA: TGTGCCAGCAGTTACGGAGGGAGCGGAAACACAGATACGCAGTATTTT
J gene: TRBJ1-1; clone size: -; V gene: TRBV5-1; D gene: -; CDR3 protein: CASSETGTEAFF; CDR3 DNA: TGCGCCAGCAGCGAAACAGGGACTGAAGCTTTCTTT
J gene: TRBJ2-7; clone size: -; V gene: TRBV6-5; D gene: TRBD1; CDR3 protein: CASSLGQGEDYEQYF; CDR3 DNA: TGTGCCAGCAGTTTGGGACAGGGTGAAGACTACGAGCAGTACTTC
J gene: TRBJ1-1; clone size: -; V gene: TRBV28; D gene: TRBD1; CDR3 protein: CASSATGGGNTEAFF; CDR3 DNA: TGTGCCAGCAGTGCGACAGGGGGAGGGAACACTGAAGCTTTCTTT
J gene: TRBJ1-6; clone size: -; V gene: TRBV28; D gene: TRBD1; CDR3 protein: CASLGQARNLHF; CDR3 DNA: TGTGCCAGCCTAGGACAGGCTCGGAACCTCCACTTT
J gene: TRBJ1-1; clone size: -; V gene: TRBV5-1; D gene: -; CDR3 protein: CASSSTPRGNTEAFF; CDR3 DNA: TGCGCCAGCAGCTCGACCCCGCGGGGAAACACTGAAGCTTTCTTT
J gene: TRBJ2-7; clone size: -; V gene: TRBV6-6; D gene: TRBD1; CDR3 protein: CANRGRKYYEQYF; CDR3 DNA: TGTGCCAACAGGGGGAGGAAATACTACGAGCAGTACTTC
J gene: TRBJ1-2; clone size: few; V gene: TRBV6-1; D gene: -; CDR3 protein: CASSDGANYGYTF; CDR3 DNA: TGTGCCAGCAGTGACGGAGCGAACTATGGCTACACCTTC
J gene: TRBJ2-3; clone size: -; V gene: TRBV24-1; D gene: TRBD1; CDR3 protein: CATRGTGTDTQYF; CDR3 DNA: TGTGCCACCAGAGGGACAGGGACAGATACGCAGTATTTT
J gene: TRBJ2-2; clone size: few; V gene: TRBV6-5; D gene: -; CDR3 protein: CASSRQGRAGELFF; CDR3 DNA: TGTGCCAGCAGTCGGCAGGGAAGGGCCGGGGAGCTGTTTTTT
J gene: TRBJ2-3; clone size: -; V gene: TRBV30; D gene: TRBD2; CDR3 protein: CAWSVGSGRAYDTQYF; CDR3 DNA: TGTGCCTGGAGTGTAGGCAGCGGGAGGGCTTACGATACGCAGTATTTT
J gene: TRBJ1-1; clone size: few; V gene: TRBV3-1/TRBV3-2; D gene: TRBD1; CDR3 protein: CASSHSGTGGTEAFF; CDR3 DNA: TGTGCCAGCAGCCATTCCGGGACAGGGGGGACTGAAGCTTTCTTT
J gene: TRBJ2-1; clone size: few; V gene: TRBV20-1; D gene: -; CDR3 protein: CSATRGNEQFF; CDR3 DNA: TGCAGTGCTACTAGGGGGAATGAGCAGTTCTTC
J gene: TRBJ2-1; clone size: -; V gene: TRBV6-1; D gene: -; CDR3 protein: CASSEARQGGYEQFF; CDR3 DNA: TGTGCCAGCAGTGAAGCGCGGCAGGGGGGATATGAGCAGTTCTTC
J gene: TRBJ2-3; clone size: -; V gene: TRBV7-9; D gene: TRBD2; CDR3 protein: CASSYSGTSTDTQYF; CDR3 DNA: TGTGCCAGCAGCTATAGCGGGACTAGCACAGATACGCAGTATTTT
J gene: TRBJ2-1; clone size: once; V gene: TRBV7-2; D gene: TRBD2; CDR3 protein: CATDDASGRGRNEQFF; CDR3 DNA: TGTGCCACCGATGACGCTAGCGGGAGGGGTAGGAATGAGCAGTTCTTC
J gene: TRBJ2-5; clone size: -; V gene: TRBV14; D gene: TRBD2; CDR3 protein: CASSQRGDYQETQYF; CDR3 DNA: TGTGCCAGCAGCCAACGAGGGGACTATCAAGAGACCCAGTACTTC
J gene: TRBJ2-2; clone size: -; V gene: TRBV9; D gene: -; CDR3 protein: CASSVASGHTGELFF; CDR3 DNA: TGTGCCAGCAGCGTAGCCAGCGGTCACACCGGGGAGCTGTTTTTT
J gene: TRBJ1-5; clone size: -; V gene: TRBV6-2/TRBV6-3; D gene: TRBD1; CDR3 protein: CASSGTGGNQPQHF; CDR3 DNA: TGTGCCAGCAGTGGGACAGGGGGTAATCAGCCCCAGCATTTT
J gene: TRBJ1-1; clone size: -; V gene: TRBV14; D gene: TRBD1; CDR3 protein: CASSRSLLQGGSNTEAFF; CDR3 DNA: TGTGCCAGCAGCCGAAGCCTGCTTCAAGGGGGCTCGAACACTGAAGCTTTCTTT
J gene: TRBJ2-1; clone size: many; V gene: TRBV7-9; D gene: TRBD2; CDR3 protein: CASSRTSEYNEQFF; CDR3 DNA: TGTGCCAGCAGCAGGACTAGCGAGTACAATGAGCAGTTCTTC